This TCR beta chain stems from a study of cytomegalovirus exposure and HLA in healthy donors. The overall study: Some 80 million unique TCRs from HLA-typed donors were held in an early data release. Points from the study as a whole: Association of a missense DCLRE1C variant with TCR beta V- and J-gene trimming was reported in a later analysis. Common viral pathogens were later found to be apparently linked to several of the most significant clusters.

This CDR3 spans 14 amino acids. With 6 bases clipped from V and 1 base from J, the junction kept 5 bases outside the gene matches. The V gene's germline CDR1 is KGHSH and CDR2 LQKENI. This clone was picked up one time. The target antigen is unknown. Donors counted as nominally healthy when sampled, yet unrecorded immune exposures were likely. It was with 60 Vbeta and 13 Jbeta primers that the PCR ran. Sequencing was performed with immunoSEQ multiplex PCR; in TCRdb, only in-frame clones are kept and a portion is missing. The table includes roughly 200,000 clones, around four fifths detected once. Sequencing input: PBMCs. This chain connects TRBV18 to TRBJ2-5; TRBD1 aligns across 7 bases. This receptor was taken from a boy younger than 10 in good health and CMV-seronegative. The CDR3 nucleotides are TGTGCCAGCTCCCCCCGGGACAGCCAAGAGACCCAGTACTTC. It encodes CASSPRDSQETQYF.